The 3 T cell receptor beta chains presented below share a single source sample, sequenced in a study of human T cells and chemical hapten exposure. Time point defined: pre-sensitization, week 0. Treatment described: therapeutic diphenylcyclopropenone sensitization with weekly scalp DPC. Each CDR3 protein gets one entry after TCRdb re-called the RACE reads with MiXCR. The sample holds fewer than 300,000 distinct CDR3 sequences, 7.5% to 10% seen once. Here the sequenced sample was whole blood, taken in connection with sensitization to the hapten diphenylcyclopropenone (DPC). These receptors originate from a woman aged 35 to 49 with alopecia areata. Some clones in this sample may be carry-over from other donors' samples.

In its sample, this clonotype was seen many times. J is TRBJ2-5 and V is TRBV18; weak D call: TRBD1 (5 bases). Per the germline V gene, CDR1 is KGHSH and CDR2 is LQKENI. Trimming took 1 base from V and 1 from J, leaving 13 bases between them. The CDR3 has 16 residues. As DNA, the CDR3 is TGTGCCAGCTCACCACTTACCGGCGACAGCCAAGAGACCCAGTACTTC. As protein: CASSPLTGDSQETQYF. The full variable domain, its missing parts supplied by reference TRBV18 and TRBJ2-5, is NAGVMQNPRHLVRRRGQEARLRCSPMKGHSHVYWYRQLPEEGLKFMVYLQKENIIDESGMPKERFSAEFPKEGPSILRIQQVVRGDSAAYFCASSPLTGDSQETQYFGPGTRLLVL.

This clonotype occurred a few times. The J gene is TRBJ2-1, the V gene TRBV6-2 or TRBV6-3; D may be TRBD1 (5 bases). Germline CDR1 is MNHEY and CDR2 is SVGEGT. V lost 0 bases, J lost 8 bases, and 14 bases lay in between. This CDR3 is 15 amino acids long. The CDR3 spells CASSYSPLGLDEQFF. The CDR3 DNA follows: TGTGCCAGCAGTTACTCTCCATTGGGGCTTGATGAGCAGTTCTTC.

This clonotype was counted ten times or more. The CDR3 coding sequence is TGTGCCAGCCGGGGGTATCTCTATGGCTACACCTTC. Translating gives CASRGYLYGYTF. The chain employs TRBV11-2 and TRBJ1-2; possibly TRBD1 for D (5 bases). This CDR3 is 12 amino acids long. V was trimmed by 8 bases and J by 4 bases, leaving 11 bases between them. Germline assignment: CDR1 SGHAT and CDR2 FQNNGV.